This T cell receptor beta chain came from a study of CD8 T cells in Susac syndrome (dated by TCRdb to between 2018 and 2020). General notes on the study: Whether CD8+ T cell activation and differentiation in Susac syndrome was antigen driven was tested using repertoire sequencing. The study compared CD8+ T cell repertoire clonality among 12 healthy donors, about 14 Susac syndrome patients and about 16 multiple sclerosis patients.

Peripheral blood CD8+ and CD4+ T cells from healthy donors, Susac syndrome patients and multiple sclerosis patients were profiled using high-throughput TCR beta sequencing. The healthy donors served as controls matched for age and sex. Bulk CD8+ and CD4+ T cells were purified by magnetic negative isolation, whereas CD8+ TEMRA cells were enriched by FACS. Blood was drawn into EDTA tubes, processed within 24 hours, and PBMCs were isolated by density gradient centrifugation. PBMCs intended for TCR sequencing were frozen in liquid nitrogen and were later thawed in a 37 degrees C water bath. Purity of sorted or isolated CD4+, CD8+ and CD8+ TEMRA cells was at least 90%. RNA was extracted using the RNeasy kit, and roughly 0.5 to 1 ug of the RNA was reverse transcribed with random hexamers. The immunoSEQ multiplex PCR assay, covering 54 Vbeta and 13 Jbeta segments, was used to amplify TCR beta CDR3 regions. To correct PCR amplification bias, a synthetic template baseline was used for both primer optimization and computational correction. On the study's bioinformatics: Reads were annotated to V, D and J genes per IMGT and analyzed with immunoSEQ Analyzer, keeping only productive sequences. Clonality was computed as one minus Shannon entropy normalized by log2 of the number of productive unique sequences. For each patient and control, public and private clones were evaluated among the 100 most prevalent clones. A clone was defined as Susac-specific if it was absent from the healthy and MS cohorts, from over a thousand published viral clones and from other ImmuneACCESS disease sequences. TCRdb reworked the public reads: Q25 trimming with fastp, MiXCR clone assembly, productive beta chains retained. Rows are combined by CDR3 protein, so each entry shows the most common genes and DNA. TCRdb's processing, not the authors', yielded these V and J calls. This sample is represented by 20,000 to 25,000 distinct CDR3 sequences; more than 85% of them were singletons. The biggest ten clones account for under 0.3% of the sample.

Trimming takes 8 bases from V and 3 bases from J, and the germline ends sit 13 bases apart. The germline V gene (reference sequence) sets CDR1 to DFQATT and CDR2 to SNEGSKA. The CDR3 goes from the cysteine to the phenylalanine over 12 residues. Just CDR3 DNA is preserved here, 36 bases in frame from base 1. Beyond this particular receptor, the publication reports: The study acknowledged that relatively few individuals were included in the TCR sequencing and HLA analysis.

Notes on this clonotype: Its binding antigen is unknown. No qualities accompany the bases; no much larger clone lies one base away.

The sequence was collected from a human donor in good health. The sample taken for sequencing was CD8+ T cells from PBMCs. This chain is built from TRBV20-1 and TRBJ1-2; TRBD1 might be the D gene, on 5 matching bases. The bases read TGCAGTCCCGCCGGGGCCGACTATGGCTACACCTTC. Its product reads: CSPAGADYGYTF.